Listed here are 26 T cell receptor beta chains from one sample, sequenced in a study of T cell responses to AZD1222 COVID-19 vaccine. Clones were sequenced by immunoSEQ multiplex PCR, and TCRdb holds only the in-frame ones, with some missing. The sample consists of some 160,000 clones, around 94% of them appearing once. Material: peripheral blood, obtained on day 0 of AZD1222 vaccination. The receptor source for this set is an adult in good health.

The rearrangement links TRBV5-1 to TRBJ1-2, with 9 bases lining up with TRBD1. With V trimmed by 4 bases and J by 4 bases, 8 bases remained unmatched. The CDR3 runs 15 residues. From germline, CDR1 is SGHRS and CDR2 YFSETQ. CDR3 loop: CASSPKQGAAYGYTF. The CDR3 nucleotides read TGCGCCAGCAGCCCTAAACAGGGGGCAGCCTATGGCTACACCTTC.

V gene TRBV5-4 combines with J gene TRBJ2-7, with D possibly TRBD2 on 5 matching bases. In germline, CDR1 is SGHNT, CDR2 YYREEE (reference sequence). The CDR3 runs 13 residues. Between the trimmed V and J ends, which lost 5 bases and 2 bases, there was a span of 11 bases. The CDR3 sequence: CASRAFGAYEQYF. The CDR3 coding sequence is TGTGCCAGCAGAGCATTCGGGGCCTACGAGCAGTACTTC.

The CDR3 loop reads CASSQTGWNGYTF. CDR3 nucleotides: TGTGCCAGCAGCCAGACAGGGTGGAATGGCTACACCTTC. The chain links TRBV5-4 to TRBJ1-2, with TRBD1 matching 7 bases. CDR1 is SGHNT and CDR2 is YYREEE in the germline V gene (reference sequence). Trimming removed 4 bases from V and 6 bases from J; junction bases left unmatched: 6. CDR3 length: 13 amino acids.

DNA of the CDR3: TGTGCCAGTAGTATGCGGGACAGGGGAAGAATTTCCTATAATTCACCCCTCCACTTT. It yields the protein CASSMRDRGRISYNSPLHF. The V call is TRBV19, the J call TRBJ1-6; 10 nucleotides align to TRBD1. With 3 bases clipped from V and 1 base from J, the junction kept 9 bases outside the gene matches. CDR3 size: 19 residues. Germline lookup yields CDR1 LNHDA and CDR2 SQIVND (reference sequence).

The chain carries TRBV5-1 and TRBJ2-5; unclear D gene. CDR3 length equals 13 residues. Trimming took off 2 bases at V and 3 bases at J, with 8 bases between the two ends. Germline V gene lookup returns CDR1 SGHRS and CDR2 YFSETQ. This chain's CDR3 is CASSLVPKETQYF. The CDR3 nucleotides read TGCGCCAGCAGCTTAGTACCGAAAGAGACCCAGTACTTC. Full variable domain (rest looked up from reference TRBV5-1 and TRBJ2-5): KAGVTQTPRYLIKTRGQQVTLSCSPISGHRSVSWYQQTPGQGLQFLFEYFSETQRNKGNFPGRFSGRQFSNSRSEMNVSTLELGDSALYLCASSLVPKETQYFGPGTRLLVL.

The rearrangement links TRBV28 to TRBJ2-5; maybe TRBD2 (5 bases). Looked up from germline, CDR1 is MDHEN and CDR2 is SYDVKM. The CDR3 extends over 15 amino acids. Trimming took off 2 bases at V and 3 bases at J, with 13 bases between the two ends. This CDR3 reads CASSLPRREKETQYF. The CDR3, as DNA: TGTGCCAGCAGTTTACCTAGACGGGAAAAAGAGACCCAGTACTTC.

This sequence joins TRBV6-5 and TRBJ1-3; D is unclear. Germline-derived CDR1 and CDR2 are MNHEY and SVGAGI. The CDR3 sequence is 12 residues long. Trimming cost V 5 bases and J 3 bases, with 5 bases left between them. The CDR3 region is CASSPHGNTIYF. The CDR3 nucleotides are TGTGCCAGCAGTCCTCATGGAAACACCATATATTTT.

This sequence joins TRBV12-3 or TRBV12-4 and TRBJ1-2; D is undetermined. This CDR3 is 12 amino acids long. The V and J ends lost 3 bases and 6 bases respectively, with 8 bases between them. The chain's CDR3 is CASSLGGHGYTF. CDR3 nucleotides: TGTGCCAGCAGTTTGGGTGGTCATGGCTACACCTTC.

The chain joins TRBV5-6 to TRBJ1-3; TRBD1 agrees at 7 bases. The CDR3 sequence is 17 residues long. Germline V lookup: CDR1 SGHDT, CDR2 YYEEEE. V shed 3 bases, J shed 2 bases, and the junction held 11 bases outside the gene matches. The CDR3 coding sequence is TGTGCCAGCAGCTCGACAGGGTGGCAACCCCCTGGAAACACCATATATTTT. Its protein product is CASSSTGWQPPGNTIYF.

This chain joins TRBV7-9 and TRBJ2-7, with TRBD2 identical over 10 bases. Trimming cost V 5 bases and J 9 bases; bases outside gene matches: 10. Germline assignment: CDR1 SEHNR and CDR2 FQNEAQ (reference sequence). This CDR3 is built from 14 residues. CDR3 amino acids: CASSAPSGGAGQYF. The CDR3 DNA is TGTGCCAGCAGCGCCCCCAGCGGGGGGGCCGGGCAGTACTTC.

This rearrangement joins TRBV5-6 to TRBJ1-2, with TRBD1 identical over 9 bases. Per germline, CDR1 SGHDT and CDR2 YYEEEE. J lost 4 bases, V lost 3 bases, and 4 bases had no gene match. There are 14 residues in the CDR3. DNA of the CDR3: TGTGCCAGCAGCTGGACAGGGGTGACCTATGGCTACACCTTC. This translates into CASSWTGVTYGYTF.

The gene calls are TRBV25-1 and TRBJ1-6; TRBD1 agrees at 9 bases. CDR1 is MGHDK and CDR2 is SYGVNS in the germline V gene. Trimming cost V 10 bases and J 9 bases; bases outside gene matches: 10. The CDR3 is 14 residues long. CDR3 DNA sequence: TGTGCCACCACTGGACAGGGGTGGAGTTCACCCCTCCACTTT. Its translation: CATTGQGWSSPLHF. Based on the CDR3 plus reference TRBV25-1 and TRBJ1-6, the full variable domain is EADIYQTPRYLVIGTGKKITLECSQTMGHDKMYWYQQDPGMELHLIHYSYGVNSTEKGDLSSESTVSRIRTEHFPLTLESARPSHTSQYLCATTGQGWSSPLHFGNGTRLTVT.

The chain carries TRBV9 and TRBJ2-5; no clear D. CDR3 length: 16 amino acids. Trimming shortened V by 3 bases and J by 3 bases, and 18 bases separated the two germline ends. Germline V gene data show CDR1 as SGDLS and CDR2 as YYNGEE. CDR3 sequence: CASSALDLGPEETQYF. CDR3 coding DNA: TGTGCCAGCAGCGCCTTAGACTTAGGCCCGGAAGAGACCCAGTACTTC.

J is TRBJ2-6 and V is TRBV27, with D perhaps matching TRBD2 (5 bases). The CDR3 runs to 15 residues. Trimming pared 2 bases from V and 4 bases from J, leaving 9 bases between. Germline V CDR1 and CDR2: MNHEY, SMNVEV (reference sequence). The CDR3 DNA sequence: TGTGCCAGCAGTTTAGAGGGAACAGGGGCCAACGTCCTGACTTTC. Amino acids: CASSLEGTGANVLTF.

In nucleotides, the CDR3 is TGCGCCAGCAGCCAGACAGGGGATGACACTGAAGCTTTCTTT. It translates to CASSQTGDDTEAFF. The V gene is TRBV4-1, the J gene TRBJ1-1, with 8 nucleotides matching TRBD1. The length of the CDR3 is 14 residues. Trimming removed 3 bases from V and 3 bases from J; junction bases left unmatched: 3. Per the germline V gene, CDR1 is MGHRA and CDR2 is YSYEKL.

This clone was detected a few times. The chain has TRBV7-8 and TRBJ1-1; the D is unclear. This CDR3 contains 15 residues. CDR1 and CDR2 (germline): SGHVS, FQNEAQ. V shed 5 bases and J shed 6 bases, with 19 bases lying between them. CDR3 loop: CASSRLGSESSEAFF. CDR3 nucleotides: TGTGCCAGCAGCCGCCTGGGCTCAGAGAGCTCTGAAGCTTTCTTT.

The CDR3 is CATRTSGSYEQYF. The CDR3 DNA follows: TGTGCCACCCGGACTAGCGGATCCTACGAGCAGTACTTC. This rearrangement joins TRBV2 to TRBJ2-7; TRBD2 agrees at 10 bases. Losses at the gene ends were 10 bases for V and 1 base for J; bases not matched to a gene: 4. The germline V gene encodes CDR1 SNHLY and CDR2 FYNNEI. CDR3 length equals 13 residues.

The chain recombines TRBV7-9 with TRBJ1-4; D remains unclear. V lost 4 bases and J 8 bases, leaving 11 bases between the germline ends. Germline-derived CDR1 and CDR2 are SEHNR and FQNEAQ (reference sequence). The CDR3 loop spans 13 amino acids. CDR3 loop: CASSSMEWEKLFF. In DNA, the CDR3 is TGTGCCAGCAGCTCTATGGAATGGGAAAAACTGTTTTTT.

This sequence joins TRBV4-1 and TRBJ1-2; no clear D gene. The CDR3 covers 15 residues. V lost 0 bases, J lost 8 bases, and 16 bases lay in between. Germline V gives CDR1 MGHRA, CDR2 YSYEKL. The CDR3 reads CASSQDLALTWGYTF. DNA for the CDR3: TGCGCCAGCAGCCAAGATTTGGCCTTGACTTGGGGCTACACCTTC.

This chain uses TRBV6-5 with TRBJ1-6; D not certain. CDR3 length equals 14 residues. V lost 4 bases to trimming and J lost 5 bases, with 9 bases between them. Germline CDR1 is MNHEY and CDR2 is SVGAGI. CDR3 sequence (DNA): TGTGCCAGCAGTTTGCCGAGGGATAATTCACCCCTCCACTTT. Residues: CASSLPRDNSPLHF.

This chain connects TRBV11-3 to TRBJ1-1, with D unclear. V lost 3 bases, J lost 5 bases, and 10 bases lay in between. Per the germline V gene, CDR1 is SGHNT and CDR2 is YENEEA. The CDR3 length is 13 residues. The CDR3 DNA reads TGTGCCAGCAGCTTTGAGGGTCGGACTGAAGCTTTCTTT. Its translation is CASSFEGRTEAFF.

The chain joins TRBV24-1 to TRBJ1-5; 7 bases fit TRBD1. Germline CDR1 and CDR2: KGHDR and SFDVKD. The V segment lost 5 bases and the J segment 3 bases; nucleotides outside the gene matches: 6. CDR3 length: 15 amino acids. CDR3 region: CATSAQGGYNQPQHF. DNA of the CDR3: TGTGCCACCAGTGCGCAGGGGGGCTACAATCAGCCCCAGCATTTT.

The J gene is TRBJ1-5, the V gene TRBV21-1; the table's D call TRBD1 went unverified against the DNA. TRBV21-1 is a pseudogene segment. The CDR3 spans 19 residues. The CDR3 DNA is TGTGCCAGCAGCAAAGCACCAGGGGGACAGTGTGGTAGCAATCAGCCCCAGCATTTT. Translating it yields CASSKAPGGQCGSNQPQHF.

The V and J genes are TRBV11-3 and TRBJ2-7; 8 bases line up with TRBD1. CDR1 and CDR2 from the germline V gene are SGHNT and YENEEA. Trimming took 4 bases from V and 3 from J; bases not matched to a gene: 5. The CDR3 totals 14 residues. This chain's CDR3 is CASSSRTGNYEQYF. CDR3 sequence (DNA): TGTGCCAGCAGCTCGAGGACAGGGAACTACGAGCAGTACTTC.

This chain connects TRBV5-1 to TRBJ2-5; possibly TRBD1 or TRBD2 for D (5 bases each). The germline gives CDR1 SGHRS, CDR2 YFSETQ. Trimming shortened V by 4 bases and J by 5 bases, and 15 bases separated the two germline ends. The CDR3 is 14 residues long. CDR3: CASSNRGRAETQYF. The CDR3, as DNA: TGCGCCAGCAGCAACCGGGGCAGGGCGGAGACCCAGTACTTC.

J is TRBJ2-7 and V is TRBV27, with 7 bases identical to TRBD2. Trimming at V came to 0 bases and at J to 6 bases, leaving 20 bases not matched to a gene. The CDR3 sequence is 19 residues long. Germline loops: CDR1 MNHEY, CDR2 SMNVEV (reference sequence). The CDR3 loop is CASSLSGGVGGITIGEQYF. The CDR3 nucleotides are TGTGCCAGCAGTTTATCGGGAGGTGTGGGAGGGATAACGATCGGCGAGCAGTACTTC.